This T cell receptor beta chain was captured in a study of control samples from healthy donors and cancer patients. This CDR3 comprises 14 residues. Germline CDR1 reads MNHEY; CDR2 reads SVGAGI. Trimming took 6 bases from V and 2 from J; bases not matched to a gene: 4. Measured with immunoSEQ multiplex PCR; TCRdb has only the in-frame clones, and not every one. Among roughly 370,000 clones listed, roughly 90% were seen once. The receptor comes from a man aged 35 to 55 with head and neck cancer. The chain recombines TRBV6-5 with TRBJ2-3; 8 positions agree with TRBD1. Material: PBMCs. In DNA form, the CDR3 reads TGTGCCAGCAGCGGACAGGGATACACAGATACGCAGTATTTT. It specifies CASSGQGYTDTQYF.